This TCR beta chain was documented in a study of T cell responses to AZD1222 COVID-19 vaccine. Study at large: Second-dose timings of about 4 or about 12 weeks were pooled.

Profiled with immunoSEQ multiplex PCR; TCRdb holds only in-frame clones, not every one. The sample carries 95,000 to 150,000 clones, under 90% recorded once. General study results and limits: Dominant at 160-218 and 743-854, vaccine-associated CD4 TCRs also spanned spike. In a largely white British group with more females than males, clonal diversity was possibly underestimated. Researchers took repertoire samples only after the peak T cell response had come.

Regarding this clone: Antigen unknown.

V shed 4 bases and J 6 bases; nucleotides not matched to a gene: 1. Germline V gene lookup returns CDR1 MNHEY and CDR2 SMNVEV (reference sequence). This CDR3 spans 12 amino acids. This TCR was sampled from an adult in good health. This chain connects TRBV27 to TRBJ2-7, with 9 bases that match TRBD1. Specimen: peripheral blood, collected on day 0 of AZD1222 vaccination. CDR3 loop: CASSSTGGEQYF. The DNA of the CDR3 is TGTGCCAGCAGTTCGACAGGGGGCGAGCAGTACTTC.